The 17 T cell receptor beta chains presented below share a single source sample, sequenced in a study of blood T cell repertoires in COVID-19 (dated by TCRdb to about 2020). The library came from the immunoSEQ multiplex PCR assay. TCRdb obtained this table from immuneACCESS and retained in-frame rearrangements with V and J assigned. These tables miss some clones; where compared with another copy, unresolved V genes account for less than half of the shortfall, and the remainder is unexplained. This sample gives about 200,000 clones in total; about 82% of them show up just once. The ten largest clones represent 5% to 7% of the sample. The source material was PBMCs or T cells enriched from blood (not recorded which). The origin of the receptors is a man aged 35 to 55 with acute COVID-19.

The chain uses TRBV5-5 and TRBJ1-2; D perhaps matches TRBD1 (6 bases). Germline CDR1 SGHKS, CDR2 YYEKEE (reference sequence). Trimming took off 1 base at V and 8 bases at J, with 21 bases between the two ends. The CDR3 sequence is 16 residues long. The chain's CDR3 is CASSLRGSGARGGYTF. CDR3 nucleotide sequence: TGTGCCAGCAGCTTGAGGGGGTCAGGGGCGAGGGGCGGCTACACCTTC.

This clone has only one observation. The rearrangement links TRBV3-1 (or the pseudogene TRBV3-2) to TRBJ2-5; TRBD2 might be the D (5 bases). The V end lost 3 bases, the J end lost 2 bases, and 13 bases lay between the germline ends. In germline, CDR1 is LGHDT, CDR2 YNNKEL (reference sequence). The CDR3 has 15 amino acids. CDR3 sequence reads: CASSHFERMQETQYF. Here the CDR3 DNA reads TGTGCCAGCAGCCATTTTGAGCGGATGCAAGAGACCCAGTACTTC.

The chain combines TRBV7-9 with TRBJ2-7; D gene ambiguous. The germline V gene encodes CDR1 SEHNR and CDR2 FQNEAQ (reference sequence). The CDR3 has 14 amino acids. The V end lost 5 bases, the J end lost 2 bases, and 13 bases lay between the germline ends. CDR3 region: CASSVGVFPYEQYF. The CDR3 nucleotides are TGTGCCAGCAGCGTCGGTGTGTTCCCCTACGAGCAGTACTTC.

This clone appeared a single time. The chain combines TRBV28 with TRBJ2-3; 10 bases line up with TRBD2. V shed 3 bases, J shed 5 bases, and the junction held 8 bases outside the gene matches. Germline-derived CDR1 and CDR2 are MDHEN and SYDVKM. This CDR3 has 16 residues. The CDR3 sequence is CASSFGLAGVVDTQYF. DNA of the CDR3: TGTGCCAGCAGTTTTGGGCTAGCGGGAGTGGTAGATACGCAGTATTTT.

The rearrangement joins TRBV9 to TRBJ1-5; D might be TRBD1 (5 bases). The germline CDR1 and CDR2 sequences are SGDLS and YYNGEE. This CDR3 has 16 residues. V was shortened by 4 bases and J by 4 bases, with 18 bases between the two germline ends. The DNA for the CDR3 is TGTGCCAGCAGCCCCGATGTTTCAGGGATTAATCAGCCCCAGCATTTT. It translates to CASSPDVSGINQPQHF. The entire variable domain, with the rest obtained from reference TRBV9 and TRBJ1-5, is as follows: DSGVTQTPKHLITATGQRVTLRCSPRSGDLSVYWYQQSLDQGLQFLIQYYNGEERAKGNILERFSAQQFPDLHSELNLSSLELGDSALYFCASSPDVSGINQPQHFGDGTRLSIL.

The genes are TRBV7-2 and TRBJ2-1; possibly TRBD2 for D (6 bases). Germline V gene sequence: CDR1 SGHTA, CDR2 FQGNSA. V was trimmed by 0 bases and J by 2 bases, leaving 17 bases between them. This CDR3 has 18 residues. In DNA, the CDR3 is TGTGCCAGCAGCTTAGCGCTAACGGCGGGACCTACCTACAATGAGCAGTTCTTC. Translated, it gives CASSLALTAGPTYNEQFF.

This chain uses TRBV10-1 with TRBJ2-1, with D unresolved. The V and J ends lost 3 bases and 2 bases respectively, with 8 bases between them. The CDR3 spans 14 residues. CDR1 and CDR2 (germline): WNHNN, SYGVQD (reference sequence). This CDR3 is CASSDQYTYNEQFF. The CDR3 coding sequence is TGCGCCAGCAGTGATCAGTATACCTACAATGAGCAGTTCTTC.

The chain employs TRBV19 and TRBJ1-4; TRBD1 is a possible D gene (6 bases). Germline lookup yields CDR1 LNHDA and CDR2 SQIVND (reference sequence). This CDR3 has 14 amino acids. V lost 6 bases and J 7 bases, leaving 15 bases between the germline ends. In nucleotides, the CDR3 is TGTGCCAGTAGACGACAGGCCCAATCTGAAAAACTGTTTTTT. Its translation: CASRRQAQSEKLFF.

This clone has more than one count but fewer than ten. The J gene is TRBJ1-1, the V gene TRBV14, with 9 nucleotides matching TRBD1. With V trimmed by 7 bases and J by 4 bases, 4 bases remained unmatched. Germline V gives CDR1 SGHDN, CDR2 FVKESK. This CDR3 comprises 13 residues. The CDR3 reads CASTKTGGTEAFF. DNA for the CDR3: TGTGCCAGCACCAAGACAGGGGGCACTGAAGCTTTCTTT.

The chain combines TRBV6-2 or TRBV6-3 with TRBJ2-2; D possibly corresponds to TRBD1 (6 bases). V was trimmed by 5 bases and J by 8 bases, leaving 9 bases between them. CDR3 length equals 12 residues. Germline CDR1 is MNHEY and CDR2 is SVGEGT. The CDR3 region has the DNA TGTGCCAGCAGTGCACAGGGAGGGGAGCTGTTTTTT. Its translation: CASSAQGGELFF.

J is TRBJ2-2 and V is TRBV6-5; 9 bases match TRBD2. Germline V lookup: CDR1 MNHEY, CDR2 SVGAGI. After removal of 7 bases from V and 8 bases from J, the junction contained 8 bases not matched to a gene. The CDR3 is 14 residues long. The CDR3 nucleotides read TGTGCCAGCAAACCGGGACTAGCTTCAGGGGAGCTGTTTTTT. The encoded protein is CASKPGLASGELFF.

The rearrangement joins TRBV9 to TRBJ1-2; no reliable D call. The germline V gene has CDR1 SGDLS and CDR2 YYNGEE. Trimming took 0 bases from V and 8 from J, leaving 8 bases between them. This CDR3 spans 12 amino acids. The CDR3 sequence: CASSVDGGGYTF. Written as DNA, the CDR3 is TGTGCCAGCAGCGTAGATGGAGGAGGCTACACCTTC.

CDR3 residues: CASISGDSYEQYF. In DNA, the CDR3 is TGTGCCAGCATTTCAGGTGACTCCTACGAGCAGTACTTC. The chain links TRBV28 to TRBJ2-7; D gene unclear. CDR3 length equals 13 residues. CDR1 is MDHEN, CDR2 SYDVKM, per germline. Trimming took off 7 bases at V and 0 bases at J, with 10 bases between the two ends.

V usage is TRBV27 and J usage is TRBJ1-4, with D possibly matching TRBD1 (5 bases). The CDR3 extends over 15 amino acids. Germline values: CDR1 MNHEY, CDR2 SMNVEV (reference sequence). V lost 7 bases, J lost 8 bases, and 20 bases lay in between. CDR3 DNA: TGTGCCAGCACCCTGAGTGGGGGGAGGAAAGAAAAACTGTTTTTT. Translation: CASTLSGGRKEKLFF.

The rearrangement uses TRBV29-1 and TRBJ2-7, with D perhaps matching TRBD2 (6 bases). V lost 6 bases to trimming and J lost 1 base, with 13 bases between them. The CDR3 sequence is 13 residues long. Germline V lookup: CDR1 SQVTM, CDR2 ANQGSEA. The CDR3: CSVRRGFSYEQYF. The CDR3, as DNA: TGCAGCGTCCGGAGGGGTTTTTCCTACGAGCAGTACTTC.

The chain joins TRBV7-9 to TRBJ2-2, with a possible D match to TRBD2 (6 bases). From germline, CDR1 is SEHNR and CDR2 FQNEAQ (reference sequence). V was shortened by 3 bases and J by 2 bases, with 10 bases between the two germline ends. The CDR3 loop spans 15 amino acids. The CDR3 region has the DNA TGTGCCAGCAGCTTGGCTAGCGATAACACCGGGGAGCTGTTTTTT. Translating it yields CASSLASDNTGELFF.

V and J are TRBV2 and TRBJ2-7, with D tentatively TRBD1 (5 bases). V lost 8 bases and J 3 bases, leaving 11 bases between the germline ends. CDR3 length: 12 amino acids. Germline V gene sequence: CDR1 SNHLY, CDR2 FYNNEI. CDR3 loop: CASDSNLYEQYF. CDR3 coding DNA: TGTGCCAGCGACAGTAACCTCTACGAGCAGTACTTC. Combining the CDR3 with reference TRBV2 and TRBJ2-7 gives the whole variable domain EPEVTQTPSHQVTQMGQEVILRCVPISNHLYFYWYRQILGQKVEFLVSFYNNEISEKSEIFDDQFSVERPDGSNFTLKIRSTKLEDSAMYFCASDSNLYEQYFGPGTRLTVT.